The 20 T cell receptor beta chains below were found in one sample sequenced in a study of HIV-infected patients and healthy controls. All unsorted peripheral T cells were captured because whole blood was used without fractionation. Reverse transcription used around 500 ng RNA and constant-region primers for alpha and beta. Separate chain-specific third strand synthesis with multiplexing indices produced the alpha and beta libraries. One entry per CDR3 protein, called by TCRdb with MiXCR from the 5' RACE reads. Here the sample spans around 19,000 distinct CDR3 sequences, roughly 8.2% being singletons. The sequencing input was blood. These receptors all stem from an adult in good health.

There are many counts of this clonotype. The chain carries TRBV4-2 and TRBJ2-1; D possibly corresponds to TRBD2 (6 bases). Trimming cost V 4 bases and J 5 bases, with 18 bases left between them. The germline CDR1 and CDR2 sequences are LGHNA and YNFKEQ. CDR3 length: 16 residues. The CDR3 loop reads CASSLRLRERNNEQFF. CDR3 nucleotide sequence: TGTGCCAGCAGCCTGAGGCTCCGGGAGAGGAACAATGAGCAGTTCTTC.

This clonotype came up many times. This chain links TRBV12-3 or TRBV12-4 with TRBJ2-5; D is uncertain. This CDR3 region has 11 residues. Trimming stripped 2 bases from V and 5 bases from J, with 3 bases between. The CDR3 bases are TGTGCCAGCAGTTTACTCGAGACCCAGTACTTC. This codes for CASSLLETQYF.

By proportion, this clonotype is medium-sized (0.01 to 0.1%). This chain joins TRBV4-2 and TRBJ1-1; D call uncertain. V was pared by 0 bases and J by 1 base, with 15 bases between. This CDR3 is built from 17 residues. CDR1 LGHNA and CDR2 YNFKEQ come from the germline V gene. CDR3 amino acids: CASSQDLKASANTEAFF. The DNA for the CDR3 is TGTGCCAGCAGCCAAGATTTGAAGGCATCGGCGAACACTGAAGCTTTCTTT.

This clonotype was observed at least ten times. This chain uses TRBV5-1 with TRBJ2-7; TRBD1 matches at 7 bases. The CDR3 is 13 residues long. Per germline, CDR1 SGHRS and CDR2 YFSETQ. J lost 11 bases, V lost 3 bases, and 11 bases had no gene match. The CDR3 sequence: CASSSQDRPDEYF. In DNA, the CDR3 is TGCGCCAGCAGCTCCCAGGACAGGCCCGATGAGTACTTC.

This clonotype was seen more than once but under ten times. The gene calls are TRBV7-3 and TRBJ1-2; D is unresolved. Germline assignment: CDR1 SGHTA and CDR2 FQGTGA. The CDR3 has 13 amino acids. V lost 1 base and J lost 3, with 6 bases in between. CDR3 nucleotides: TGTGCCAGCAGCTTAAGTTCTTACTATGGCTACACCTTC. Its protein is CASSLSSYYGYTF. Full variable domain (remainder filled in from reference TRBV7-3 and TRBJ1-2): GAGVSQTPSNKVTEKGKYVELRCDPISGHTALYWYRQSLGQGPEFLIYFQGTGAADDSGLPNDRFFAVRPEGSVSTLKIQRTERGDSAVYLCASSLSSYYGYTFGSGTRLTVV.

V gene TRBV5-1 combines with J gene TRBJ2-7, with TRBD1 matching 7 bases. The CDR3 extends over 14 amino acids. The V segment lost 0 bases and the J segment 6 bases; nucleotides outside the gene matches: 6. CDR1 and CDR2 (germline): SGHRS, YFSETQ. CDR3 DNA: TGCGCCAGCAGCTTGGAGGGGGCGAGTAGCGAGCAGTACTTC. It translates to CASSLEGASSEQYF.

In its sample, this clonotype was seen many times. The chain carries TRBV2 and TRBJ2-7; 9 positions match TRBD2. The V gene's germline CDR1 is SNHLY and CDR2 FYNNEI. This CDR3 spans 13 amino acids. Unmatched junction bases numbered 3, after V lost 3 bases and J lost 6 bases. CDR3 DNA sequence: TGTGCCAGCAGTGAGCGGGAGGGCCTCGAGCAGTACTTC. It yields the protein CASSEREGLEQYF.

This clonotype showed up many times. The CDR3 region has the DNA TGTGCCAGCAGCTCACCGGGACTAACTTTGGAGACCCAGTACTTC. Protein: CASSSPGLTLETQYF. The V call is TRBV5-4, the J call TRBJ2-5; TRBD2 matches 7 bases. This CDR3 is built from 15 residues. Losses at the gene ends were 3 bases for V and 5 bases for J; bases not matched to a gene: 10. The germline gives CDR1 SGHNT, CDR2 YYREEE (reference sequence).

This clonotype is labeled medium-sized. The chain is built from TRBV6-6 and TRBJ1-5, with a tentative D call TRBD1 (5 bases). Trimming cost V 7 bases and J 0 bases, with 7 bases left between them. This CDR3 has 13 amino acids. Germline V gene data show CDR1 as MNHNY and CDR2 as SVGAGI (reference sequence). CDR3 bases: TGTGCCAGCAAGCAGGGTAGCAATCAGCCCCAGCATTTT. Protein: CASKQGSNQPQHF.

This clonotype has at least ten counts. The V and J genes are TRBV6-1 and TRBJ1-1; D might be TRBD1 (5 bases). Trimming left V 4 bases short and J 8 bases short, with 17 bases between. Germline V lookup: CDR1 MNHNS, CDR2 SASEGT. The CDR3 consists of 14 residues. The chain's CDR3 is CASSVGGFPFEAFF. The CDR3 nucleotides are TGTGCCAGCAGTGTGGGGGGATTTCCTTTCGAAGCTTTCTTT.

This clonotype turned up a few times. The chain uses TRBV7-2 and TRBJ1-5, with D tentatively TRBD1 (5 bases). V dropped 2 bases and J dropped 7 bases, with 15 bases sitting between them. Looked up from germline, CDR1 is SGHTA and CDR2 is FQGNSA. The CDR3 runs to 15 residues. Written as DNA, the CDR3 is TGTGCCAGCAGCTTAAAGCAGGGATTCGGGCAGCCCCAGCATTTT. Translation gives CASSLKQGFGQPQHF.

A few counts support this clonotype. This rearrangement joins TRBV12-3 or TRBV12-4 to TRBJ1-5; D not resolved. The CDR3 sequence is 12 residues long. The V end was cut by 3 bases, the J end by 13 bases, with 13 bases between. The CDR3 DNA follows: TGTGCCAGCAGTTTGGGTCGACATCTGCAGCATTTT. Amino acids: CASSLGRHLQHF.

This clonotype was detected many times. The V call is TRBV27, the J call TRBJ2-7, with 8 bases fitting TRBD1. The CDR3 has 16 amino acids. The germline V gene has CDR1 MNHEY and CDR2 SMNVEV (reference sequence). J was trimmed by 0 bases and V by 6 bases; bases with no gene match: 10. The CDR3 protein is CASSPIGQGSSYEQYF. The CDR3 DNA sequence: TGTGCCAGCAGCCCGATCGGACAGGGAAGCTCCTACGAGCAGTACTTC.

This clonotype showed up many times. The CDR3 DNA sequence: TGTGCCAGTAGCGCCCAAGGGGTCGGCGGGAGCACAGATACGCAGTATTTT. Encoded protein: CASSAQGVGGSTDTQYF. The rearrangement links TRBV19 to TRBJ2-3; the D gene could be TRBD1 or TRBD2 (5 bases each). Trimming took off 6 bases at V and 0 bases at J, with 19 bases between the two ends. CDR1 LNHDA and CDR2 SQIVND come from the germline V gene (reference sequence). CDR3 size: 17 residues.

This clonotype was recorded a few times. This sequence joins TRBV24-1 and TRBJ2-2, with D perhaps assigned TRBD1 or TRBD2 (5 bases each). CDR3 length equals 21 residues. Trimming removed 3 bases from V and 3 bases from J, with 28 bases in between. Germline CDR1 KGHDR, CDR2 SFDVKD. The CDR3 loop reads CATSDGTQSVISVRHTGELFF. CDR3 DNA sequence: TGTGCCACCAGTGATGGGACGCAATCGGTGATTTCGGTGAGGCACACCGGGGAGCTGTTTTTT.

This chain connects TRBV20-1 to TRBJ2-1; D may be TRBD2 (5 bases). V gave up 1 base and J gave up 4 bases, with 14 bases separating them. This CDR3 has 15 amino acids. CDR1 and CDR2 (germline): DFQATT, SNEGSKA (reference sequence). In DNA, the CDR3 is TGCAGTGCTAGAGTTAAGCGGCAGCTATACAATGAGCAGTTCTTC. Translation: CSARVKRQLYNEQFF.

This clonotype was seen ten or more times. V gene TRBV5-1 combines with J gene TRBJ2-3; D is perhaps TRBD2 (5 bases). The V end was cut by 0 bases, the J end by 0 bases, with 14 bases between. The CDR3 runs to 17 residues. CDR1 and CDR2 from the germline V gene are SGHRS and YFSETQ. CDR3 in amino acids: CASSLALLGSSTDTQYF. In nucleotides, the CDR3 is TGCGCCAGCAGCTTGGCGCTACTAGGGTCGAGCACAGATACGCAGTATTTT.

The genes are TRBV20-1 and TRBJ1-6; 10 bases match TRBD1. The CDR3 extends over 15 amino acids. The V segment lost 6 bases and the J segment 8 bases; nucleotides outside the gene matches: 10. Germline lookup yields CDR1 DFQATT and CDR2 SNEGSKA (reference sequence). Written as DNA, the CDR3 is TGCAGTGCCTCCGACAGGGGGCGCGAGGATTCACCCCTCCACTTT. It is translated as CSASDRGREDSPLHF.

This clonotype was counted at least ten times. This rearrangement joins TRBV9 to TRBJ2-3; D is unresolved. The germline CDR1 and CDR2 sequences are SGDLS and YYNGEE. V was pared by 0 bases and J by 1 base, with 15 bases between. This CDR3 spans 17 amino acids. The CDR3 nucleotides are TGTGCCAGCAGCGTAGCGGGCTTCCCCCGCGGCACAGATACGCAGTATTTT. Protein product: CASSVAGFPRGTDTQYF.

In its sample, this clonotype is medium-sized. J is TRBJ1-5 and V is TRBV6-5, with 9 bases that match TRBD1. Germline CDR1 is MNHEY and CDR2 is SVGAGI. This CDR3 region has 16 residues. The V and J ends lost 6 bases and 7 bases, in that order; junction bases with no gene match: 13. The CDR3 loop reads CASRPRTGGNEQPQHF. CDR3 DNA: TGTGCCAGCAGGCCGCGTACAGGGGGCAATGAGCAGCCCCAGCATTTT.